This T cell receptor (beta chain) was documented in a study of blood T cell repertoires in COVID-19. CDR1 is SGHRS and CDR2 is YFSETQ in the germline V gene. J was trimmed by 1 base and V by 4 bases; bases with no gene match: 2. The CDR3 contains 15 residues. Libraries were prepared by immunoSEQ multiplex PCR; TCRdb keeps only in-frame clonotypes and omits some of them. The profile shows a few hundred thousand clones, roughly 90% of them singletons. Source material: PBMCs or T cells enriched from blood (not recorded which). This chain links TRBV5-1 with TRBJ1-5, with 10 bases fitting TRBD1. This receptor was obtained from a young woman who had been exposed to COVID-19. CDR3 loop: CASSQGQGSNQPQHF. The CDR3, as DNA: TGCGCCAGCAGCCAGGGACAGGGGAGCAATCAGCCCCAGCATTTT.